The sequence of this T cell receptor beta chain was determined in a study of blood T cells in healthy people across ages (dated by TCRdb to between 2014 and 2016). Context from the whole study: In model experiments, template switching captured roughly one uniquely barcoded TCR beta cDNA molecule for every two T cells. The study measured age-related changes in TCR beta repertoire diversity using deep sequencing normalized with unique cDNA molecular identifiers. The donors were split into four age groups: young (average about 15 years), middle-aged (about 40), aged (roughly 65) and long-lived (about 74). To avoid experimental bias, donors of different ages were spread randomly across the sequencing lanes. For two donors (one aged 18 to 29 and one aged 80 or older), the study analyzed two additional independent replicas of 1 million unique cDNA reads from the same blood draw. General findings and caveats noted by the study authors: There was a strong correlation between observed TCR beta diversity and the percentage of naive T cells measured by flow cytometry. Donor CMV infection status was unknown, potentially confounding age-related changes in expanded clonotypes. Compared with the aged group, the long-lived group had more naive CD4+ T cells, fewer expanded clones and increased TCR diversity, suggesting age selection. Observed TCR beta diversity per million T cells fell roughly linearly with age, and a significant reduction was already apparent by age about 36. Estimates of total diversity from one million sequenced T cells were regarded as lower bounds and underestimates. Bulk unsorted PBMC profiling prevented conclusive comparison of naive and antigen-experienced compartments.

V and J are truncated by 0 bases and 11 bases respectively, leaving an intervening sequence of 22 bases. The CDR3 numbers 16 residues from cysteine through phenylalanine. Only the CDR3 DNA is retained, 48 bases long and in frame from the first base. The germline V gene (reference sequence) provides CDR1 LGHDT and CDR2 YNNKEL. Receptors were amplified or captured by 5' RACE. Sequenced using an Illumina HiSeq 2500. A second PCR of 7 to 11 cycles was performed with a sample-barcoded 5' primer and a J-beta primer mix. Each TCR beta cDNA molecule received a unique molecular identifier from a template-switch 5' adaptor carrying 12 random nucleotides. At least 3 million CDR3-containing paired-end reads were obtained from each sample. All of the RNA was converted into first-strand cDNA using the Mint cDNA synthesis kit, with a TRBC-specific oligonucleotide serving as the primer. All cDNA was treated with uracil-DNA glycosylase and then went through a first 18-cycle PCR with the universal primers M1SS and BC2_uni_R. The original methods were these. Each sample was normalized by randomly selecting 1 million high-quality reads, each carrying a distinct molecular identifier. Instead of being binned into consensus sequences, reads that shared molecular identifiers were thrown out. MiTCR, with a Q25 quality threshold and the strictest error-elimination algorithm, was used for CDR3 identification, clonotype clustering and error correction. A nonparametric unseen species model with Euler transformation was used to estimate lower-bound total TCR beta diversity. Starting from the raw public reads, TCRdb applied fastp trimming at Q25, assembled clones with MiXCR and retained in-frame beta chains. Each CDR3 protein appears once, grouped with its most common genes and DNA. Here the V and J calls rest on TCRdb's processing, not on the authors' analysis. The sample table holds about 1,400,000 distinct CDR3 sequences, of which 59% were seen once. The ten largest make up roughly 7% of the sample.

On this clonotype itself: What this receptor recognizes is not known. Nothing much larger sits one base from this clone, and base qualities are not available.

The donors were some 36 Caucasian individuals from Russia, aged 6 to 90 years, who were systemically healthy. Around 10 milliliters of peripheral blood were drawn from each donor into EDTA-treated Vacutainer tubes. Ficoll-Paque density-gradient centrifugation was used to isolate PBMCs, with at least 7 million obtained per sample. Total RNA was extracted from PBMCs with Trizol reagent, with at least 6 micrograms obtained per sample. The percentages of naive CD45RAhigh/CD27high T cells were determined by flow cytometry on a PBMC aliquot from every donor. Recombination joined TRBV3-1 with TRBJ2-5; the D call is possibly TRBD1 or TRBD2, each sharing 6 bases. Sequencing was carried out using blood. The source is a man between 18 and 35 years old in good health. The CDR3 loop reads CASSQDLQGGTGEQYF. The nucleotide sequence reads TGTGCCAGCAGCCAAGATCTACAGGGTGGGACGGGGGAGCAGTACTTC.